These T cell receptor beta chains were read from a single sample in a study of metastatic and nonmetastatic thyroid tumors. TCRdb re-called clones from the PCR reads using MiXCR. Of roughly 20,000 clones listed, roughly 27% are singletons. The sequenced sample consisted of tumor tissue. The receptors come from a male donor with papillary thyroid cancer or a benign thyroid nodule (not recorded which). Some clones in this sample may be carry-over from other donors' samples. Each CDR3 is given with its conserved first and last residue. A D gene is named only where the DNA matches it firmly. The size of a clone is reported for some rows only, either as once, few or many, or as a class for expanded clones.

D	V	size	J	DNA	CDR3
TRBD2	TRBV7-3	-	TRBJ2-3	TGTGCCAGCAGCTTAGGCGGGGGGCTCACAGATACGCAGTATTTT	CASSLGGGLTDTQYF
-	TRBV6-2/TRBV6-3	few	TRBJ2-7	TGTGCCAGCAGTTACTCGAGGTACAGTCAAACCTACGAGCAGTACTTC	CASSYSRYSQTYEQYF
TRBD1	TRBV6-1	few	TRBJ2-6	TGTGCCAGCATCCAGGGACAGGGGGCGCCGGGGGCCAACGTCCTGACTTTC	CASIQGQGAPGANVLTF
-	TRBV30	-	TRBJ1-1	TGTGCCTGGATCCGAGCCACTGAAGCTTTCTTT	CAWIRATEAFF
TRBD2	TRBV20-1	-	TRBJ2-3	TGCAGTGCTAGACGACTAGCAAGCACAGATACGCAGTATTTT	CSARRLASTDTQYF
TRBD2	TRBV6-1	-	TRBJ2-7	TGTGCCAGCAGTGCTAGAACTAGCGGGAACGGCCAATACTACGAGCAGTACTTC	CASSARTSGNGQYYEQYF
-	TRBV11-1	-	TRBJ1-6	TGTGCCAGCAGAGCCGGGACGGGAGGAGAGGTCTATAATTCACCCCTCCACTTT	CASRAGTGGEVYNSPLHF
-	TRBV6-1	-	TRBJ1-6	TGTGCCAGTACATGGGGGAGGACTGGGAGTACCCTCCACTTT	CASTWGRTGSTLHF
-	TRBV6-2/TRBV6-3	-	TRBJ1-6	TGTGCCAGCAGTTACGGAGCCAGGGGTGGGTCACCCCTCCACTTT	CASSYGARGGSPLHF
-	TRBV4-1	many	TRBJ2-1	TGCGCCAGCAGCCTGAACCCCGGGTGGGGCGCCTACAATGAGCAGTTCTTC	CASSLNPGWGAYNEQFF
TRBD2	TRBV11-3	many	TRBJ2-1	TGTGCCAGCAGCTTAGGTGGGGGACTAGCTGCCAATGAGCAGTTCTTC	CASSLGGGLAANEQFF
TRBD1	TRBV24-1	few	TRBJ1-2	TGTGCCACCAGTGAACAGACAGGGGTTGGCTACACCTTC	CATSEQTGVGYTF
-	TRBV4-2	many	TRBJ1-1	TGTGCCAGCAGCCATCTGGGCGGGACCATGAACACTGAAGCTTTCTTT	CASSHLGGTMNTEAFF
TRBD1	TRBV20-1	-	TRBJ1-5	TGCAGTGCTAGAGATAGAGACAGGGAAAGCAATCAGCCCCAGCATTTT	CSARDRDRESNQPQHF
-	TRBV7-2	-	TRBJ2-3	TGTGCCAGCAGCTTAGCCGCCCGTACAGGAACTAGCACAGATACGCAGTATTTT	CASSLAARTGTSTDTQYF
-	TRBV28	few	TRBJ2-1	TGTGCCAGCAGTCTCGGGCCGAGGAACAATGAGCAGTTCTTC	CASSLGPRNNEQFF
-	TRBV6-6	-	TRBJ2-7	TGTGCCAGCAGTTACTCTGTTTCGCTTCCTCTCTACGAGCAGTACTTC	CASSYSVSLPLYEQYF
-	TRBV9	-	TRBJ2-7	TGTGCCAGCAGCGCCGAAGACAGCTCCTACGAGCAGTACTTC	CASSAEDSSYEQYF
-	TRBV30	many	TRBJ2-7	TGTGCTTGGAATCAAGGGAGGACATACGAGCAGTACTTC	CAWNQGRTYEQYF
-	TRBV11-3	-	TRBJ2-7	TGTGCCAGCAGCGGCAGGGATTATGTTTGCTCCTACGAGCAGTACTTC	CASSGRDYVCSYEQYF
-	TRBV28	many	TRBJ2-5	TGTGCCAGCACCAAGGGTTCGGCTAGCGCCATGTTCTCGGAGACCCAGTACTTC	CASTKGSASAMFSETQYF
TRBD1	TRBV5-6	-	TRBJ2-7	TGTGCCAGCAGCGGAACCGGGACAGGGAGCTACGAGCAGTACTTC	CASSGTGTGSYEQYF
TRBD2	TRBV19	many	TRBJ2-3	TGTGCCAGTAGTATTAGCGGGATGAGCACAGATACGCAGTATTTT	CASSISGMSTDTQYF
TRBD1	TRBV6-1	-	TRBJ2-7	TGTGCCACCAGTGAAGAGACAGGGGGCCCCTACGAGCAGTACTTC	CATSEETGGPYEQYF
TRBD2	TRBV12-3/TRBV12-4	-	TRBJ2-5	TGTGCCAGCAGTGGGACTAGAGAGACCCAGTACTTC	CASSGTRETQYF
-	TRBV12-3/TRBV12-4	-	TRBJ2-7	TGTGCGAGCAGTAAACGGACGGAGTCCTACGAGCAGTACTTC	CASSKRTESYEQYF
-	TRBV25-1	few	TRBJ2-5	TGTGCCGGCAGTCCCGGTGGCCTAGCGAACAAAGAGACCCAGTACTTC	CAGSPGGLANKETQYF
TRBD2	TRBV9	many	TRBJ2-1	TGTGCCAGCAGCGTAGGGACTAGCGGGAGCAGTGAGCAGTTCTTC	CASSVGTSGSSEQFF
TRBD2	TRBV20-1	many	TRBJ2-1	TGCAGTGCCCTACTAAAATTTTCTAGCGGTAGCTCCTACAATGAGCAGTTCTTC	CSALLKFSSGSSYNEQFF
TRBD1	TRBV11-1	-	TRBJ2-2	TGTGCCAGCAGCAAAGGGACAGGGTTTTACACCGGGGAGCTGTTTTTT	CASSKGTGFYTGELFF
-	TRBV28	medium-sized	TRBJ2-7	TGTGCCAGCAGTTCCCTTGACGTCGGGACTTACGAGCAGTACTTC	CASSSLDVGTYEQYF
-	TRBV2	-	TRBJ1-1	TGTGCCAGCAAGGGGACCTCCCCGGACACTGAAGCTTTCTTT	CASKGTSPDTEAFF
-	TRBV6-1	few	TRBJ2-1	TGTGCCAGCAGTGAACTGGGGATAGAGTACAATGAGCAGTTCTTC	CASSELGIEYNEQFF
-	TRBV19	few	TRBJ2-2	TGTGCCAGTAGTATGGGGCGGGATAACACCGGGGAGCTGTTTTTT	CASSMGRDNTGELFF
TRBD2	TRBV4-1	-	TRBJ2-7	TGCGCCAGCAGCCAACTCACCCTAGCGGGAGGGTACGAGCAGTACTTC	CASSQLTLAGGYEQYF
-	TRBV9	many	TRBJ2-7	TGTGCCAGCAGCGTAGAACACCATGGATACGAGCAGTACTTC	CASSVEHHGYEQYF
TRBD2	TRBV9	-	TRBJ2-1	TGTGCCAGCAGCGCAAGATCCGGGACTAGCGGAAATGAGCAGTTCTTC	CASSARSGTSGNEQFF
TRBD2	TRBV11-2	few	TRBJ2-2	TGTGCCAGCAGCTTAGGTGCGCGGGGGGTCTTTGCCGGGGAGCTGTTTTTT	CASSLGARGVFAGELFF
TRBD1	TRBV6-1	many	TRBJ1-6	TGTGCCAGCAGTCAGCCCTATAACAGGGGCGGTAATTCACCCCTCCACTTT	CASSQPYNRGGNSPLHF
TRBD1	TRBV7-2	many	TRBJ1-4	TGTGCCAGCAGTCGGAAGCGGGGAGGGGGCTATAATGAAAAACTGTTTTTT	CASSRKRGGGYNEKLFF
TRBD1	TRBV19	many	TRBJ2-1	TGTGCCAGTAGTAGACAGGGGTCCCCAAGTGTGCAGTTCTTC	CASSRQGSPSVQFF
-	TRBV12-3/TRBV12-4	-	TRBJ1-2	TGTGCCAACTACACCTACCCGGGTGGCTATGGCTACACCTTC	CANYTYPGGYGYTF
-	TRBV4-1	-	TRBJ1-5	TGCGCCAGCAGCCAAGGGACTGGACAGCTAGATCAGCCCCAGCATTTT	CASSQGTGQLDQPQHF
-	TRBV6-5	medium-sized	TRBJ2-7	TGTGCCAGCAGTTACTCTTTTCACTACGAGCAGTACTTC	CASSYSFHYEQYF
-	TRBV20-1	medium-sized	TRBJ1-1	TGCAGTGCTAGATACGGGAACACTGAAGCTTTCTTT	CSARYGNTEAFF
-	TRBV2	-	TRBJ1-4	TGTGCCAGCAGTGAAAGGCGTAGTAATGAAAAACTGTTTTTT	CASSERRSNEKLFF
TRBD1	TRBV19	few	TRBJ2-7	TGTGCCAGTAGTCCGGGACAGGGGTCGACCTACGAGCAGTACTTC	CASSPGQGSTYEQYF
TRBD1	TRBV20-1	-	TRBJ1-2	TGCAGTGCTCACACTATCCTCCAGGGGGATGTCTACACCTTC	CSAHTILQGDVYTF
TRBD2	TRBV11-2	-	TRBJ2-5	TGTGCCAGCAGCTTAGTAACTAGCGGGGGAGAGACCCAGTACTTC	CASSLVTSGGETQYF